Sequencing of this TCR beta chain was carried out in a study of blood T cell repertoires in COVID-19. Study-wide context: Samples of COVID-19 (acute and convalescent) were obtained from the United States, Italy and Spain. From T cells, B-cell-depleted T cells, or PBMCs came the material, which was cDNA or gDNA.

CDR3 length equals 14 residues. Germline loops: CDR1 MNHEY, CDR2 SVGAGI. V shed 7 bases and J shed 2 bases, with 14 bases lying between them. Profiling relied on immunoSEQ multiplex PCR, and the TCRdb table lists in-frame clones only, not all of them. The sample lists fewer than 200,000 clones; 75% to 80% were seen once. The clonotype originates from a woman in her sixties or seventies with acute or convalescent COVID-19. The rearrangement joins TRBV6-5 to TRBJ2-5; tentative D call: TRBD2 (6 bases). The material sequenced was peripheral blood. CDR3 sequence: CASKEVAVQETQYF. The DNA of the CDR3 is TGTGCCAGCAAGGAGGTAGCGGTGCAAGAGACCCAGTACTTC.